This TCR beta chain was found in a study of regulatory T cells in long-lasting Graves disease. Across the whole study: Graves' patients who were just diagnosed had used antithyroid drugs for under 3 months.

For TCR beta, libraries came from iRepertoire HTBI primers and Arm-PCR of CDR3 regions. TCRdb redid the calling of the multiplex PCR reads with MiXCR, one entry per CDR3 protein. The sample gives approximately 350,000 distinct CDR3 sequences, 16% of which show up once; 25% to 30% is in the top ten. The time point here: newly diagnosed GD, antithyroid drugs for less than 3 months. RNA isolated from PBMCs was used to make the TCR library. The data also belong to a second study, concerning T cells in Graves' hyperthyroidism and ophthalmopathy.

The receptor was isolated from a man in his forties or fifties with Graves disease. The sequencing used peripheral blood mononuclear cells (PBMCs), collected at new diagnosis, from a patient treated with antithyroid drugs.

In nucleotides, the CDR3 is TGTGCCAGCACCGGACTAGCGGGGGCGTACAATGAGCAGTTCTTC. Amino acid sequence: CASTGLAGAYNEQFF. V gene TRBV6-2 or TRBV6-3 combines with J gene TRBJ2-1, with 13 bases matching TRBD2. CDR1 MNHEY and CDR2 SVGEGT come from the germline V gene. The V gene end was trimmed by 7 bases and the J gene end by 4 bases; junction bases not matched to a gene: 4. The CDR3 totals 15 residues.